This T cell receptor beta chain stems from a study of vaccination effects on CD4 cells after COVID-19. Study-level results: Marked clonal contraction was seen late after vaccination (in both infection- and vaccine-induced clones).

Produced via immunoSEQ multiplex PCR; TCRdb's table is partial and in-frame only. Here the sample spans about 72,000 clones, approximately 81% being singletons. On this clone: Its target is not known.

Ahead of sequencing, the ViraFEST assay grew antigen-specific CD4+ T cells using viral peptide pools. Scientists isolated CD4+ T cells after a roughly 10-day culture period ended. It was two doses of either the BNT162b2 or mRNA-1273 vaccine that participants received. The source is a human donor who received a COVID-19 vaccine. This sample comprised CD4+ T cells from PBMCs cultured with HCoV-229E spike peptides, obtained after COVID-19 vaccination.

The CDR3 loop reads CASTYGGFGTLTEAFF. The CDR3 region has the DNA TGTGCCAGCACCTATGGGGGGTTCGGGACCTTAACTGAAGCTTTCTTT. The rearrangement uses TRBV7-8 and TRBJ1-1; D perhaps matches TRBD1 (5 bases). Germline loops: CDR1 SGHVS, CDR2 FQNEAQ. The CDR3 is 16 residues long. V dropped 7 bases and J dropped 5 bases, with 23 bases sitting between them.